The source of this TCR beta chain is a study of cytomegalovirus exposure and HLA in healthy donors. Across the study: Membership in the Caucasian-associated ancestry cluster was found for 81% of 350 to 450 genotyped donors. Study results and caveats: 87-base-pair reads could not separate some V segments, including TRBV6-2 and TRBV6-3. A later analysis showed TCR association rates differing by HLA locus, peaking at DRB1 and lowest at HLA-C.

The CDR3 runs 14 residues. V was shortened by 6 bases and J by 0 bases, with 9 bases between the two germline ends. Germline V gene lookup returns CDR1 MNHNS and CDR2 SASEGT. Primers for the PCR totalled 60 Vbeta and 13 Jbeta. Using immunoSEQ multiplex PCR, the repertoire was profiled, and TCRdb retains in-frame clones only, with some absent. The table records some 130,000 clones, 79% of them present only once. Note on this clone: Antigen: not known.

The sample consisted of PBMCs. The clonotype was recovered from a man aged 40-49 years in good health and CMV-seropositive. This chain uses TRBV6-1 with TRBJ1-3, with D uncertain. The CDR3 bases are TGTGCCAGCAGCCGACTGAACTCTGGAAACACCATATATTTT. It encodes CASSRLNSGNTIYF.